This TCR beta chain was sequenced in a study of blood T cells in healthy people across ages. As for the study in general: About one barcoded beta molecule per two T cells came from capture by template switching.

V lost 6 bases to trimming and J lost 0 bases, with 9 bases between them. CDR3 length: 14 amino acids. For this clonotype: What it binds is unknown.

Overall study findings and caveats: In long-lived donors, naive CD4+ cell counts and diversity exceeded those of aged donors.

The authors ran a second PCR of about 6 to 11 cycles using a sample-barcoded 5' primer and a J-beta primer mix. TCRdb re-called the 5' RACE reads through MiXCR, storing one row per CDR3 protein. The data contain about 1.4 million distinct CDR3 sequences, almost 60% of them singletons. The genes are TRBV12-3 or TRBV12-4 and TRBJ2-1; no definite D call. Material for sequencing was blood. This TCR was recovered from a man between 18 and 35 years old in good health. CDR3 loop: CASSTYSSYNEQFF. For the CDR3, the DNA is TGTGCCAGCAGCACCTATAGCTCCTACAATGAGCAGTTCTTC.